The 24 T cell receptor beta chains presented below share a single source sample, sequenced in a study of metastatic and nonmetastatic thyroid tumors. TCRdb re-clonotyped the PCR reads via MiXCR. Here the sample spans tens of thousands of clones, 12% being singletons. Each patient came to thyroid surgery without any prior treatment (of any kind). Material: blood. The receptors were sampled from a male donor with papillary thyroid cancer or a benign thyroid nodule (not recorded which). Some clones in this sample may be carry-over from other donors' samples.

This clone has a count of ten or more. V gene TRBV28 combines with J gene TRBJ2-7, with a possible D match to TRBD1 (5 bases). CDR1 is MDHEN, CDR2 SYDVKM, per germline. The CDR3 covers 15 residues. Trimming removed 4 bases at V and 3 bases at J, with 16 bases between. CDR3 in amino acids: CASSSLVDMDYEQYF. The CDR3 DNA follows: TGTGCCAGCAGTTCCCTTGTGGACATGGACTACGAGCAGTACTTC.

Many counts were recorded for this clone. A much larger clone sits a single nucleotide away, making a read error possible. In the same sample, other DNA sequences code for this CDR3. The rearrangement uses TRBV28 and TRBJ2-1, with D maybe TRBD2 (5 bases). Germline V lookup: CDR1 MDHEN, CDR2 SYDVKM. The CDR3 length is 15 residues. V was trimmed by 2 bases and J by 9 bases, leaving 17 bases between them. In DNA form, the CDR3 reads TGTGCCAGCAGTTTAGGGGAGATCTTGGTAGGTGAGCAGTTCTTC. This gives the protein CASSLGEILVGEQFF.

The CDR3 DNA sequence: TGCAGTGCTAGAGATACGACTAGTGCGCAGTTCTTC. This translates into CSARDTTSAQFF. V gene TRBV20-1 combines with J gene TRBJ2-1, with D possibly TRBD2 on 6 matching bases. Germline V gene data show CDR1 as DFQATT and CDR2 as SNEGSKA (reference sequence). V was trimmed by 0 bases and J by 12 bases, leaving 12 bases between them. This CDR3 contains 12 residues.

This clone came up many times. The chain carries TRBV9 and TRBJ1-4; no clear D gene. Germline V lookup: CDR1 SGDLS, CDR2 YYNGEE. The V end lost 0 bases, the J end lost 8 bases, and 11 bases lay between the germline ends. The CDR3 is made up of 14 amino acids. CDR3 amino acids: CASSVGEGEEKLFF. The CDR3 DNA reads as TGTGCCAGCAGCGTAGGGGAGGGAGAAGAAAAACTGTTTTTT.

This clone was picked up many times. The rearrangement joins TRBV9 to TRBJ2-7; D perhaps matches TRBD1 (5 bases). Germline V lookup: CDR1 SGDLS, CDR2 YYNGEE. Trimming stripped 0 bases from V and 6 bases from J, with 16 bases between. The CDR3 is 15 amino acids. The CDR3 protein is CASSVEGAGLREQYF. Here the CDR3 DNA reads TGTGCCAGCAGCGTAGAAGGGGCAGGGTTGCGCGAGCAGTACTTC.

This clone was detected many times. Within the sample, other DNA sequences also encode this same CDR3. The V gene is TRBV12-5, the J gene TRBJ2-5; no clear D. The CDR3 length is 13 residues. Looked up from germline, CDR1 is LGHNT and CDR2 is FRNRAP. Between the trimmed V and J ends, which lost 7 bases and 5 bases, there was a span of 14 bases. CDR3 nucleotide sequence: TGTGCTAGTGCCCGGCGTGTCGGGGAGACCCAGTACTTC. It specifies CASARRVGETQYF. Looking up the rest from reference TRBV12-5 and TRBJ2-5 gives the full variable domain: DARVTQTPRHKVTEMGQEVTMRCQPILGHNTVFWYRQTMMQGLELLAYFRNRAPLDDSGMPKDRFSAEMPDATLATLKIQPSEPRDSAVYFCASARRVGETQYFGPGTRLLVL.

This clone has at least ten counts. The V gene is TRBV20-1, the J gene TRBJ2-7; the match to TRBD2 covers 11 bases. Germline CDR1 is DFQATT and CDR2 is SNEGSKA (reference sequence). V was pared by 6 bases and J by 2 bases, with 3 bases of the junction left unmatched. The CDR3 has 13 residues. CDR3 sequence: CSAGLAETYEQYF. As DNA, the CDR3 is TGCAGTGCGGGACTAGCGGAGACCTACGAGCAGTACTTC.

The chain combines TRBV18 with TRBJ1-1; D gene ambiguous. There are 17 residues in the CDR3. CDR1 KGHSH and CDR2 LQKENI come from the germline V gene. Deletions cut 1 base from V and 5 bases from J, with 20 bases between. The chain's CDR3 is CASSPQGGIRRGTEAFF. For the CDR3, the DNA is TGTGCCAGCTCACCACAGGGAGGCATACGAAGAGGGACTGAAGCTTTCTTT.

The V and J genes are TRBV20-1 and TRBJ1-2; D may be TRBD1 (6 bases). CDR3 size: 13 residues. Trimming took off 8 bases at V and 8 bases at J, with 21 bases between the two ends. Germline CDR1 DFQATT, CDR2 SNEGSKA (reference sequence). CDR3 loop: CSSVPDMRGGYTF. The CDR3 region has the DNA TGCAGTTCTGTACCCGATATGAGGGGGGGCTACACCTTC.

At least ten counts were recorded for this clone. CDR3 nucleotides: TGTGCCAGCAGCCAAGTTGGAGGGGTAAACACTGAAGCTTTCTTT. Translation: CASSQVGGVNTEAFF. The J gene is TRBJ1-1, the V gene TRBV14; D is possibly TRBD1 (5 bases). Germline CDR1 reads SGHDN; CDR2 reads FVKESK. This CDR3 spans 15 amino acids. V was pared by 1 base and J by 2 bases, with 11 bases between.

This clone was recorded many times. The V call is TRBV7-2, the J call TRBJ2-1; weak D call: TRBD1 (6 bases). CDR3 length equals 14 residues. V was trimmed by 7 bases and J by 7 bases, leaving 17 bases between them. CDR1 SGHTA and CDR2 FQGNSA come from the germline V gene. The CDR3 DNA reads as TGTGCCAGCATCCCAGGGGCAGAGTCAAATGAGCAGTTCTTC. Amino acid sequence: CASIPGAESNEQFF. Full variable domain (outside the CDR3, taken from reference TRBV7-2 and TRBJ2-1): GAGVSQSPSNKVTEKGKDVELRCDPISGHTALYWYRQSLGQGLEFLIYFQGNSAPDKSGLPSDRFSAERTGGSVSTLTIQRTQQEDSAVYLCASIPGAESNEQFFGPGTRLTVL.

V and J are TRBV15 and TRBJ2-1, with TRBD2 identical over 7 bases. The J segment lost 7 bases and the V segment lost 0 bases, leaving 12 bases of the junction unmatched. From germline, CDR1 is LNHNV and CDR2 YYDKDF (reference sequence). The CDR3 spans 17 residues. The CDR3 DNA follows: TGTGCCACCAGCAGAGATGACGGCGGGAGCCGCGTTAATGAGCAGTTCTTC. Translating it yields CATSRDDGGSRVNEQFF.

This chain links TRBV3-1 with TRBJ2-3; TRBD2 matches 8 bases. V was pared by 6 bases and J by 2 bases, with 10 bases of the junction left unmatched. The V gene's germline CDR1 is LGHDT and CDR2 YNNKEL (reference sequence). This CDR3 region has 16 residues. The CDR3 sequence: CASSLGAGGLTDTQYF. The CDR3 DNA sequence: TGTGCCAGCAGTCTTGGCGCGGGAGGCCTCACAGATACGCAGTATTTT.

There are a few counts of this clone. A single base separates this from a much larger clone, so it may be a read error. The identical CDR3 is also encoded by other nucleotide sequences in the sample. CDR3 nucleotide sequence: TGTGCCAGCAGTCTTACCGGACTTTCCCCGAGCTCTGGAAACACCATATATTTT. It translates to CASSLTGLSPSSGNTIYF. The chain combines TRBV9 with TRBJ1-3; D not resolved. The V end was cut by 5 bases, the J end by 0 bases, with 21 bases between. CDR1 is SGDLS, CDR2 YYNGEE, per germline. CDR3 length: 18 amino acids. Supplemented by reference TRBV9 and TRBJ1-3, the full variable domain reads DSGVTQTPKHLITATGQRVTLRCSPRSGDLSVYWYQQSLDQGLQFLIQYYNGEERAKGNILERFSAQQFPDLHSELNLSSLELGDSALYFCASSLTGLSPSSGNTIYFGEGSWLTVV.

This clone showed up many times. This chain links TRBV25-1 with TRBJ2-7; D unclear. This CDR3 is 16 amino acids long. Germline V gene sequence: CDR1 MGHDK, CDR2 SYGVNS. V was clipped by 1 base and J by 1 base, with 14 bases between them. CDR3: CASSELRGLGSYEQYF. As DNA, the CDR3 is TGTGCCAGCAGTGAATTGAGAGGTCTGGGTTCCTACGAGCAGTACTTC.

About this clone itself: Given the absence of the conserved phenylalanine or tryptophan at the CDR3 end, a read error is likely. The DNA is omitted, as the CDR3 cannot be located on it reliably, and the CDR3 follows TCRdb's listing. The J gene is TRBJ2-7, the V gene TRBV19. Germline CDR1 is LNHDA and CDR2 is SQIVND (reference sequence). The CDR3 extends over 15 residues, inclusive of both ends. The CDR3 loop is CSSSIEGQGILRAVL.

This clone was seen many times. The rearrangement links TRBV5-1 to TRBJ2-5, with unresolved D. The CDR3 runs to 11 residues. The germline gives CDR1 SGHRS, CDR2 YFSETQ. V lost 0 bases to trimming and J lost 5 bases, with 2 bases between them. The CDR3 DNA sequence: TGCGCCAGCAGCTTGGACGAGACCCAGTACTTC. Its protein is CASSLDETQYF.

This chain connects TRBV28 to TRBJ1-1; possible D gene TRBD1, 6 bases. The V end was cut by 5 bases, the J end by 3 bases, with 13 bases between. The germline V gene encodes CDR1 MDHEN and CDR2 SYDVKM. The CDR3 runs to 14 residues. The CDR3 region has the DNA TGTGCCAGCAGTCCGACAGGATTGGACACTGAAGCTTTCTTT. Translating it yields CASSPTGLDTEAFF.

This clone was detected only a few times. This chain joins TRBV29-1 and TRBJ2-4; D is perhaps TRBD2 (6 bases). Per germline, CDR1 SQVTM and CDR2 ANQGSEA. This CDR3 spans 12 amino acids. Trimming took off 3 bases at V and 6 bases at J, with 9 bases between the two ends. The CDR3 nucleotides are TGCAGCGTTGATGTCGGGAGAAACATTCAGTACTTC. Its protein product is CSVDVGRNIQYF.

In this sample, this clone turned up many times. The chain couples TRBV5-1 to TRBJ1-4; TRBD1 agrees at 8 bases. Germline V gene sequence: CDR1 SGHRS, CDR2 YFSETQ. The CDR3 totals 14 residues. V gave up 0 bases and J gave up 6 bases; unmatched junction bases: 1. The CDR3 loop reads CASSLGQGYEKLFF. Here the CDR3 DNA reads TGCGCCAGCAGCTTGGGACAGGGGTATGAAAAACTGTTTTTT.

This clone was observed many times. The V gene is TRBV6-7, the J gene TRBJ2-2; 7 positions agree with TRBD2. TRBV6-7 belongs to the ORF category, with a function that is uncertain. V shed 0 bases, J shed 6 bases, and the junction held 13 bases outside the gene matches. The CDR3 totals 18 residues. The CDR3 protein is CASSYSPYQRDVAGELFF. Written as DNA, the CDR3 is TGTGCCAGCAGTTACTCGCCCTACCAGCGGGATGTCGCCGGGGAGCTGTTTTTT.

Many counts were recorded for this clone. This sequence joins TRBV25-1 and TRBJ1-1, with 7 nucleotides matching TRBD1. The CDR3 covers 12 residues. In germline, CDR1 is MGHDK, CDR2 SYGVNS. Unmatched junction bases numbered 0, after V lost 3 bases and J lost 5 bases. CDR3 protein: CASSDRGTEAFF. Written as DNA, the CDR3 is TGTGCCAGCAGTGACAGGGGGACTGAAGCTTTCTTT.

This clone showed up many times. The rearrangement uses TRBV29-1 and TRBJ1-1; D unresolved. Trimming stripped 1 base from V and 1 base from J, with 7 bases between. CDR1 is SQVTM, CDR2 ANQGSEA, per germline. This CDR3 is built from 13 residues. CDR3 amino acids: CSVEAYRNTEAFF. CDR3 bases: TGCAGCGTTGAAGCTTACAGGAACACTGAAGCTTTCTTT.

This clone is judged medium-sized. The chain is built from TRBV6-5 and TRBJ1-5, with D uncertain. Deletions cut 2 bases from V and 4 bases from J, with 6 bases between. Germline assignment: CDR1 MNHEY and CDR2 SVGAGI. The CDR3 contains 13 residues. The CDR3 DNA is TGTGCCAGCAGTTACGACGGAAATCAGCCCCAGCATTTT. Translating gives CASSYDGNQPQHF.